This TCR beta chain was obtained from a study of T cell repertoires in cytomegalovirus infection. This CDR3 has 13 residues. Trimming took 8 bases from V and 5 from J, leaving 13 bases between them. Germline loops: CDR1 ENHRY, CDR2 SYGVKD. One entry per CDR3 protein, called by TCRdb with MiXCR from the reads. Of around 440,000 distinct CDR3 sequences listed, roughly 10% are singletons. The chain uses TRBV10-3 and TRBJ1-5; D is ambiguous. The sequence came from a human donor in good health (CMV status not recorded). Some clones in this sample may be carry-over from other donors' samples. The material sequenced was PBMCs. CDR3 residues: CAISGNRDQPQHF. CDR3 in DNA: TGTGCCATCTCGGGGAACCGGGATCAGCCCCAGCATTTT.